Following are 26 T cell receptor beta chains from one sample sequenced in a study of human T cells and chemical hapten exposure (dated by TCRdb to the early 2020s). Reading the label with the study, this specimen's time point is: patch test 1, 2 weeks after DPC sensitization. The sample's treatment or condition label, decoded: therapeutic diphenylcyclopropenone sensitization with weekly scalp DPC. The library was built by means of RACE. The instrument was a NextSeq 500. The public reads were run again by TCRdb, first through fastp at Q25 and then through MiXCR, and only productive beta chains were kept. CDR3 protein duplicates are merged, each entry listing the most common genes and DNA. The table for this sample lists 50,000 or so distinct CDR3 sequences; around 9.3% of them were counted only once. Jointly, the top ten make up 3.5% to 5% of the sample. The sequencing used whole blood, collected in connection with sensitization to the hapten diphenylcyclopropenone (DPC). The source of these receptors is a woman in her fifties or sixties with alopecia areata. Some clones in this sample may be carry-over from other donors' samples.

The sample holds many counts of this clonotype. The chain employs TRBV21-1 and TRBJ2-1; the table's D call TRBD1 went unverified against the DNA. TRBV21-1 is a pseudogene locus. The CDR3 contains 17 residues. CDR3 residues: CASTSLLGGGNYNEQFF. The CDR3 region has the DNA TGTGCCAGCACCTCCCTGCTAGGGGGCGGGAACTACAATGAGCAGTTCTTC.

The table lists this clonotype with many counts. The gene calls are TRBV19 and TRBJ1-5; 9 positions match TRBD1. CDR3 length: 15 amino acids. The V and J ends lost 5 bases and 6 bases, in that order; junction bases with no gene match: 8. Per germline, CDR1 LNHDA and CDR2 SQIVND (reference sequence). The CDR3 region is CASSLYLQGAQPQHF. Here the CDR3 DNA reads TGTGCCAGTAGTCTCTACCTACAGGGGGCTCAGCCCCAGCATTTT.

The chain has TRBV18 and TRBJ1-3; D is ambiguous. The CDR3 has 15 amino acids. Between the trimmed V and J ends, which lost 2 bases and 0 bases, there was a span of 8 bases. CDR1 is KGHSH and CDR2 is LQKENI in the germline V gene. CDR3 sequence reads: CASSPGPHSGNTIYF. CDR3 sequence (DNA): TGTGCCAGCTCACCAGGGCCCCACTCTGGAAACACCATATATTTT.

This clonotype was observed many times. The chain has TRBV6-1 and TRBJ2-7; D is uncertain. Germline V CDR1 and CDR2: MNHNS, SASEGT. V lost 7 bases, J lost 2 bases, and 18 bases lay in between. The CDR3 loop spans 15 amino acids. The CDR3 protein is CASTDSIDRTYEQYF. CDR3 coding DNA: TGTGCCAGCACTGACTCGATTGACCGAACCTACGAGCAGTACTTC.

This clonotype was counted at least ten times. The J gene is TRBJ2-5, the V gene TRBV7-2; D is undetermined. The V end was cut by 5 bases, the J end by 5 bases, with 9 bases between. CDR3 size: 12 residues. Germline CDR1 SGHTA, CDR2 FQGNSA. The CDR3: CASSRRLETQYF. DNA for the CDR3: TGTGCCAGCAGCCGAAGGCTGGAGACCCAGTACTTC.

Many counts were recorded for this clonotype. The chain has TRBV4-1 and TRBJ1-3, with no clear D. In germline, CDR1 is MGHRA, CDR2 YSYEKL. There are 15 residues in the CDR3. V was cut by 1 base and J by 4 bases, with 11 bases left in between. Written as DNA, the CDR3 is TGCGCCAGCAGCCAAGTACCAGGCTGGGGAAACACCATATATTTT. It translates to CASSQVPGWGNTIYF.

This clonotype was detected ten times or more. The chain links TRBV3-1 to TRBJ1-3; D is unclear. The CDR3 spans 14 residues. The V end was cut by 1 base, the J end by 0 bases, with 4 bases between. The germline V gene has CDR1 LGHDT and CDR2 YNNKEL (reference sequence). The chain's CDR3 is CASSQGPSGNTIYF. In DNA form, the CDR3 reads TGTGCCAGCAGCCAAGGCCCCTCTGGAAACACCATATATTTT.

The rearrangement uses TRBV28 and TRBJ1-5, with a tentative D call TRBD1 (6 bases). Germline V gene lookup returns CDR1 MDHEN and CDR2 SYDVKM. Trimming pared 5 bases from V and 3 bases from J, leaving 11 bases between. The CDR3 is made up of 14 amino acids. This CDR3 reads CASSPHRDNQPQHF. The DNA for the CDR3 is TGTGCCAGCAGTCCCCACAGGGACAATCAGCCCCAGCATTTT.

There are a few counts of this clonotype. The V call is TRBV6-5, the J call TRBJ2-7, with D possibly TRBD2 on 6 matching bases. The V and J ends lost 0 bases and 6 bases respectively, with 21 bases between them. The V gene's germline CDR1 is MNHEY and CDR2 SVGAGI. This CDR3 has 17 residues. The CDR3 DNA sequence: TGTGCCAGCAGTTACTCGAATTGGGATTCCTCTAGCGTCGAGCAGTACTTC. Its translation: CASSYSNWDSSSVEQYF.

This clonotype was found many times. The CDR3 DNA follows: TGTGCCAGCAGCGCGCGGACTAGCGGGACAGGAGAGACCCAGTACTTC. Encoded protein: CASSARTSGTGETQYF. J is TRBJ2-5 and V is TRBV7-6; TRBD2 matches 12 bases. This CDR3 is 16 amino acids long. The V gene's germline CDR1 is SGHVS and CDR2 FNYEAQ. V shed 5 bases and J 4 bases; nucleotides not matched to a gene: 8. The variable domain in full, completed from reference TRBV7-6 and TRBJ2-5, reads GAGVSQSPRYKVTKRGQDVALRCDPISGHVSLYWYRQALGQGPEFLTYFNYEAQQDKSGLPNDRFSAERPEGSISTLTIQRTEQRDSAMYRCASSARTSGTGETQYFGPGTRLLVL.

This clonotype was observed many times. The chain uses TRBV20-1 and TRBJ2-1; maybe TRBD2 (5 bases). V shed 5 bases and J shed 0 bases, with 14 bases lying between them. The V gene's germline CDR1 is DFQATT and CDR2 SNEGSKA (reference sequence). The CDR3 spans 15 residues. CDR3 residues: CSAEGSTASYNEQFF. In DNA form, the CDR3 reads TGCAGTGCTGAGGGCAGTACCGCCTCCTACAATGAGCAGTTCTTC.

The V call is TRBV27, the J call TRBJ1-4, with no clear D. This CDR3 spans 15 amino acids. Germline values: CDR1 MNHEY, CDR2 SMNVEV (reference sequence). V gave up 2 bases and J gave up 3 bases, with 10 bases separating them. CDR3 DNA: TGTGCCAGCAGTTTACGGCCAGCCGCTAATGAAAAACTGTTTTTT. The encoded protein is CASSLRPAANEKLFF.

In its sample, this clonotype was seen many times. The chain recombines TRBV29-1 with TRBJ2-2; TRBD2 matches 9 bases. This CDR3 has 15 residues. CDR1 SQVTM and CDR2 ANQGSEA come from the germline V gene. The V segment lost 1 base and the J segment 0 bases; nucleotides outside the gene matches: 0. The CDR3 DNA sequence: TGCAGCGTTGAAGTAGCGGGAGCGAACACCGGGGAGCTGTTTTTT. Translated: CSVEVAGANTGELFF.

The table lists this clonotype with many counts. The chain links TRBV18 to TRBJ1-5; no firm D call. Trimming left V 5 bases short and J 0 bases short, with 5 bases between. The CDR3 consists of 13 residues. Germline values: CDR1 KGHSH, CDR2 LQKENI. The CDR3 DNA reads TGTGCCAGCTCAAAAGATAGCAATCAGCCCCAGCATTTT. Amino acids: CASSKDSNQPQHF.

This clonotype was recorded many times. The V call is TRBV12-3 or TRBV12-4, the J call TRBJ2-5; D not certain. The CDR3 extends over 15 amino acids. V lost 6 bases and J 1 base, leaving 15 bases between the germline ends. CDR3 bases: TGTGCCAGCAGGAGTACATCGGAGCTCCAAGAGACCCAGTACTTC. Translating it yields CASRSTSELQETQYF.

This clonotype occurred many times. The rearrangement uses TRBV18 and TRBJ2-1, with D tentatively TRBD2 (6 bases). The CDR3 has 16 residues. V was shortened by 2 bases and J by 4 bases, with 15 bases between the two germline ends. Looked up from germline, CDR1 is KGHSH and CDR2 is LQKENI. CDR3 sequence (DNA): TGTGCCAGCTCACCAGCCGGGACTCGGCTGTACAATGAGCAGTTCTTC. Its protein product is CASSPAGTRLYNEQFF.

The sample holds many counts of this clonotype. V and J are TRBV7-9 and TRBJ2-3; TRBD2 matches 10 bases. CDR1 SEHNR and CDR2 FQNEAQ come from the germline V gene (reference sequence). With 2 bases clipped from V and 3 bases from J, the junction kept 8 bases outside the gene matches. There are 17 residues in the CDR3. The CDR3 bases are TGTGCCAGCAGCTTAATTACCGGGACTAGCGCAACAGATACGCAGTATTTT. It translates to CASSLITGTSATDTQYF. Combining the CDR3 with reference TRBV7-9 and TRBJ2-3 gives the whole variable domain DTGVSQNPRHKITKRGQNVTFRCDPISEHNRLYWYRQTLGQGPEFLTYFQNEAQLEKSRLLSDRFSAERPKGSFSTLEIQRTEQGDSAMYLCASSLITGTSATDTQYFGPGTRLTVL.

This clonotype occurred many times. The chain is built from TRBV11-2 and TRBJ2-6, with D possibly TRBD1 on 6 matching bases. Germline lookup yields CDR1 SGHAT and CDR2 FQNNGV. This CDR3 region has 17 residues. Trimming took 0 bases from V and 0 from J, leaving 9 bases between them. CDR3 residues: CASSLETGLSGANVLTF. DNA of the CDR3: TGTGCCAGCAGCTTAGAGACAGGCCTCTCTGGGGCCAACGTCCTGACTTTC.

This clonotype came up many times. The V call is TRBV3-1, the J call TRBJ2-7; 8 bases match TRBD1. V lost 2 bases, J lost 5 bases, and 5 bases stayed unmatched. Germline CDR1 LGHDT, CDR2 YNNKEL (reference sequence). This CDR3 region has 14 residues. The chain's CDR3 is CASSQRTGLHEQYF. In DNA, the CDR3 is TGTGCCAGCAGCCAAAGGACAGGGCTCCACGAGCAGTACTTC.

The V and J genes are TRBV5-1 and TRBJ2-5; D remains unclear. The CDR3 consists of 16 residues. The germline gives CDR1 SGHRS, CDR2 YFSETQ. Trimming took 2 bases from V and 5 from J, leaving 19 bases between them. CDR3 coding DNA: TGCGCCAGCAGCTTTTTCCAGACGTTGGGTAGGGAGACCCAGTACTTC. It codes for CASSFFQTLGRETQYF.

This clonotype was seen only a few times. The chain carries TRBV18 and TRBJ1-2; perhaps TRBD1 as D (5 bases). The length of the CDR3 is 14 residues. Germline assignment: CDR1 KGHSH and CDR2 LQKENI. With 3 bases removed from V and 3 bases from J, the gap between germline ends came to 11 bases. The CDR3 loop is CASSPGGDDYGYTF. CDR3 DNA sequence: TGTGCCAGCTCACCGGGAGGGGATGACTATGGCTACACCTTC. The variable domain in full, completed from reference TRBV18 and TRBJ1-2, reads NAGVMQNPRHLVRRRGQEARLRCSPMKGHSHVYWYRQLPEEGLKFMVYLQKENIIDESGMPKERFSAEFPKEGPSILRIQQVVRGDSAAYFCASSPGGDDYGYTFGSGTRLTVV.

A few counts support this clonotype. The chain joins TRBV29-1 to TRBJ1-1, with 8 bases lining up with TRBD1. Per the germline V gene, CDR1 is SQVTM and CDR2 is ANQGSEA. V trimming: 4 bases; J trimming: 5 bases; junction bases outside the gene matches: 9. CDR3 size: 14 residues. The CDR3 nucleotides are TGCAGCGTTGGGACGGGACAGGTGGGGACTGAAGCTTTCTTT. Residues: CSVGTGQVGTEAFF.

This clonotype was seen many times. The rearrangement links TRBV14 to TRBJ1-1; D call uncertain. This CDR3 spans 17 amino acids. Trimming took 1 base from V and 5 from J, leaving 20 bases between them. Germline lookup yields CDR1 SGHDN and CDR2 FVKESK. CDR3 nucleotide sequence: TGTGCCAGCAGCCAAGGGCTTCGATTAACTAAAATGACTGAAGCTTTCTTT. Translating it yields CASSQGLRLTKMTEAFF.

This clonotype was picked up many times. The chain is built from TRBV20-1 and TRBJ1-2; perhaps TRBD1 as D (6 bases). CDR3 length: 15 residues. The V end was cut by 1 base, the J end by 3 bases, with 15 bases between. Germline V gives CDR1 DFQATT, CDR2 SNEGSKA (reference sequence). CDR3 residues: CSARAIQGSDYGYTF. The CDR3 DNA is TGCAGTGCTAGAGCGATACAGGGTTCTGACTATGGCTACACCTTC.

Ten or more counts support this clonotype. One end of the junction does not line up with germline, which may come from a read error. This chain uses TRBV7-2 with TRBJ2-1; D gene uncertain. The CDR3 covers 13 residues. The V gene's germline CDR1 is SGHTA and CDR2 FQGNSA. CDR3 sequence: CASSSALQSKGVF. CDR3 nucleotide sequence: TGTGCCAGCAGCTCGGCCCTGCAAAGTAAAGGTGTCTTC.

This clonotype was seen repeatedly, ten times or more. The V call is TRBV10-3, the J call TRBJ2-7; D call uncertain. Germline V CDR1 and CDR2: ENHRY, SYGVKD. This CDR3 is built from 15 residues. V lost 2 bases and J 0 bases, leaving 11 bases between the germline ends. CDR3 protein: CAISEDPRSSYEQYF. CDR3 nucleotides: TGTGCCATCAGTGAGGACCCCAGAAGCTCCTACGAGCAGTACTTC.